Below, 18 T cell receptor beta chains from the same sample are listed, as sequenced in a study of shared clonotypes between healthy human individuals. Libraries were prepared by immunoSEQ multiplex PCR; TCRdb keeps only in-frame clonotypes and omits some of them. The table lists some 2.1 million clones, roughly 94% of them singletons. Sequenced input: naive CD4+ T cells sorted from blood. Subset meaning: CD45RA+ positively selected. Every receptor here comes from a man between 18 and 35 years old in good health.

The chain combines TRBV7-2 with TRBJ2-7; D is perhaps TRBD1 (5 bases). Germline V gene lookup returns CDR1 SGHTA and CDR2 FQGNSA. This CDR3 is built from 17 residues. V was shortened by 1 base and J by 5 bases, with 21 bases between the two germline ends. The CDR3 nucleotides are TGTGCCAGCAGCTTAGTAAGGTCCGGTAGGGGATGGCACGAGCAGTACTTC. Protein product: CASSLVRSGRGWHEQYF.

In this sample, this clone turned up once. Distinct nucleotide sequences in the sample also encode this CDR3. V and J are TRBV15 and TRBJ1-1; tentative D call: TRBD1 (5 bases). Per germline, CDR1 LNHNV and CDR2 YYDKDF (reference sequence). V dropped 1 base and J dropped 5 bases, with 11 bases sitting between them. This CDR3 region has 14 residues. Here the CDR3 reads CATSRGGLLTEAFF. CDR3 in DNA: TGTGCCACCAGCAGAGGGGGACTTTTAACTGAAGCTTTCTTT.

The rearrangement joins TRBV7-9 to TRBJ2-1; D remains unclear. CDR1 and CDR2 from the germline V gene are SEHNR and FQNEAQ (reference sequence). The CDR3 sequence is 14 residues long. Trimming stripped 0 bases from V and 7 bases from J, with 10 bases between. The DNA for the CDR3 is TGTGCCAGCAGCTTAGCACTTCTACAGAATGAGCAGTTCTTC. Protein: CASSLALLQNEQFF.

This rearrangement joins TRBV4-2 to TRBJ2-7, with a tentative D call TRBD2 (5 bases). The germline gives CDR1 LGHNA, CDR2 YNFKEQ. V was clipped by 0 bases and J by 1 base, with 10 bases between them. The CDR3 consists of 15 residues. CDR3 in amino acids: CASSQEGSSSYEQYF. DNA for the CDR3: TGTGCCAGCAGCCAAGAGGGGAGTTCGTCCTACGAGCAGTACTTC.

The J gene is TRBJ1-2, the V gene TRBV29-1; TRBD1 matches at 7 bases. V shed 6 bases and J 2 bases; nucleotides not matched to a gene: 9. Germline CDR1 reads SQVTM; CDR2 reads ANQGSEA. This CDR3 spans 14 amino acids. The CDR3 region has the DNA TGCAGCGTGGTACCGGGACAGAAAAACTATGGCTACACCTTC. This sequence encodes CSVVPGQKNYGYTF.

This clone was found once. This chain connects TRBV5-4 to TRBJ1-6; D remains ambiguous. CDR1 and CDR2 (germline): SGHNT, YYREEE (reference sequence). CDR3 length equals 16 residues. V was shortened by 3 bases and J by 0 bases, with 10 bases between the two germline ends. The CDR3 DNA reads as TGTGCCAGCAGCTCCACGGTTAGCTCCTATAATTCACCCCTCCACTTT. Its translation: CASSSTVSSYNSPLHF.

This clone came up once. The chain joins TRBV10-3 to TRBJ2-1; 9 positions agree with TRBD1. The CDR3 runs to 13 residues. The germline CDR1 and CDR2 sequences are ENHRY and SYGVKD. V trimming: 6 bases; J trimming: 6 bases; junction bases outside the gene matches: 3. CDR3: CAISLTGGNEQFF. The CDR3 DNA sequence: TGTGCCATCAGCTTGACAGGGGGCAATGAGCAGTTCTTC.

This clone has just one count. This sequence joins TRBV10-2 and TRBJ2-7; TRBD2 aligns across 8 bases. Germline V gives CDR1 WSHSY, CDR2 SAAADI. Trimming cost V 2 bases and J 2 bases; bases outside gene matches: 2. The CDR3 sequence is 14 residues long. The CDR3 sequence is CASSENGRAYEQYF. The CDR3 region has the DNA TGCGCCAGCAGTGAGAACGGGAGGGCCTACGAGCAGTACTTC.

The chain links TRBV4-1 to TRBJ2-3, with D perhaps given as TRBD1 or TRBD2 (5 bases each). Germline V lookup: CDR1 MGHRA, CDR2 YSYEKL. V lost 4 bases to trimming and J lost 4 bases, with 15 bases between them. This CDR3 comprises 15 residues. The CDR3 DNA reads TGCGCCAGCAGCCTAGAGGGGACGAGAGCAGATACGCAGTATTTT. This gives the protein CASSLEGTRADTQYF.

The rearrangement uses TRBV4-3 and TRBJ2-3; D unresolved. This CDR3 has 15 residues. V lost 1 base to trimming and J lost 7 bases, with 15 bases between them. The germline gives CDR1 LGHNA, CDR2 YSLEER. The CDR3 DNA follows: TGCGCCAGCAGCCAAGCTGGCCTAGGTCTAAATACGCAGTATTTT. This gives the protein CASSQAGLGLNTQYF.

The gene calls are TRBV6-5 and TRBJ2-3; 8 bases line up with TRBD1. This CDR3 is built from 16 residues. The V gene's germline CDR1 is MNHEY and CDR2 SVGAGI. With 0 bases clipped from V and 1 base from J, the junction kept 3 bases outside the gene matches. The CDR3 DNA reads as TGTGCCAGCAGTTACTCGAACAGGGGGGGCACAGATACGCAGTATTTT. Protein sequence: CASSYSNRGGTDTQYF.

The gene calls are TRBV5-4 and TRBJ2-5, with D perhaps matching TRBD2 (5 bases). The CDR3 is 14 residues long. CDR1 SGHNT and CDR2 YYREEE come from the germline V gene (reference sequence). V lost 0 bases and J lost 1, with 7 bases in between. This CDR3 reads CASSLGTSQETQYF. CDR3 DNA sequence: TGTGCCAGCAGCTTGGGGACTTCCCAAGAGACCCAGTACTTC.

The chain combines TRBV7-2 with TRBJ2-1; 14 bases line up with TRBD2. The CDR3 has 18 residues. After removal of 3 bases from V and 1 base from J, the junction contained 5 bases not matched to a gene. Looked up from germline, CDR1 is SGHTA and CDR2 is FQGNSA. CDR3 residues: CASSFGTSGRTSYNEQFF. DNA for the CDR3: TGTGCCAGCAGCTTCGGGACTAGCGGGAGAACGTCCTACAATGAGCAGTTCTTC. Complete variable domain (other parts from reference TRBV7-2 and TRBJ2-1): GAGVSQSPSNKVTEKGKDVELRCDPISGHTALYWYRQSLGQGLEFLIYFQGNSAPDKSGLPSDRFSAERTGGSVSTLTIQRTQQEDSAVYLCASSFGTSGRTSYNEQFFGPGTRLTVL.

The rearrangement joins TRBV4-1 to TRBJ1-1; no clear D. V lost 0 bases to trimming and J lost 0 bases, with 14 bases between them. Germline V lookup: CDR1 MGHRA, CDR2 YSYEKL. This CDR3 is 17 amino acids long. The CDR3 sequence is CASSQDGPVGLNTEAFF. In DNA, the CDR3 is TGCGCCAGCAGCCAAGACGGCCCTGTCGGGTTGAACACTGAAGCTTTCTTT.

Remarks on this clone: Other nucleotide sequences from this sample produce the same CDR3. The V gene is TRBV29-1, the J gene TRBJ1-1; a possible D gene is TRBD1 (6 bases). Per germline, CDR1 SQVTM and CDR2 ANQGSEA. The CDR3 has 13 residues. V lost 6 bases and J 0 bases, leaving 11 bases between the germline ends. The DNA of the CDR3 is TGCAGCGTCGGGGGGGCCCTGAACACTGAAGCTTTCTTT. Its protein product is CSVGGALNTEAFF.

The chain recombines TRBV19 with TRBJ1-2, with D possibly TRBD1 on 6 matching bases. Germline CDR1 LNHDA, CDR2 SQIVND (reference sequence). V lost 2 bases and J 0 bases, leaving 16 bases between the germline ends. This CDR3 contains 17 residues. The CDR3 is CASSIKPTGIPNYGYTF. CDR3 nucleotides: TGTGCCAGTAGTATAAAGCCTACAGGGATCCCTAACTATGGCTACACCTTC.

J is TRBJ2-7 and V is TRBV5-6; TRBD1 is a possible D gene (6 bases). The V end lost 4 bases, the J end lost 2 bases, and 16 bases lay between the germline ends. CDR3 length equals 15 residues. Germline V CDR1 and CDR2: SGHDT, YYEEEE. CDR3 DNA sequence: TGTGCCAGCAGCCTGGAACAGGACAGACCCTACGAGCAGTACTTC. Protein: CASSLEQDRPYEQYF. The full variable domain, its missing parts supplied by reference TRBV5-6 and TRBJ2-7, is DAGVTQSPTHLIKTRGQQVTLRCSPKSGHDTVSWYQQALGQGPQFIFQYYEEEERQRGNFPDRFSGHQFPNYSSELNVNALLLGDSALYLCASSLEQDRPYEQYFGPGTRLTVT.

This clone was counted once. The chain employs TRBV6-1 and TRBJ1-4; D gene unclear. V gave up 8 bases and J gave up 0 bases, with 13 bases separating them. Germline CDR1 and CDR2: MNHNS and SASEGT. This CDR3 is 15 amino acids long. This chain's CDR3 is CASQWTGSTNEKLFF. In DNA, the CDR3 is TGTGCCAGCCAGTGGACGGGTTCAACTAATGAAAAACTGTTTTTT.